The 4 T cell receptor beta chains reported below all come from one sample, sequenced in a study of blood T cell repertoires in COVID-19. Clones were sequenced by immunoSEQ multiplex PCR, and TCRdb holds only the in-frame ones, with some missing. The sample includes 350,000 to 450,000 clones, roughly nine tenths of them seen just once. Sample: PBMCs or T cells enriched from blood (not recorded which). These TCRs come from a middle-aged woman who had been exposed to COVID-19.

The chain joins TRBV30 to TRBJ2-2, with D tentatively TRBD1 (6 bases). The germline CDR1 and CDR2 sequences are GTSNPN and SVGIG (reference sequence). The germline V and J ends were trimmed by 3 bases and 6 bases, with 8 bases remaining between them. The length of the CDR3 is 12 residues. The CDR3 nucleotides are TGTGCCTGGAGGCAGGGGTCCGGGGAGCTGTTTTTT. Translating it yields CAWRQGSGELFF.

This clone occurred once. The chain couples TRBV27 to TRBJ1-2, with 7 bases matching TRBD1. V lost 6 bases to trimming and J lost 5 bases; unmatched junction nucleotides: 9. The CDR3 is made up of 14 amino acids. The germline CDR1 and CDR2 sequences are MNHEY and SMNVEV (reference sequence). CDR3 amino acids: CASSLTWDSYGYTF. Written as DNA, the CDR3 is TGTGCCAGCAGCTTAACTTGGGACAGTTATGGCTACACCTTC.

CDR3 in DNA: TGTGCCTGGAGTGTACAAAGGACAGCCCTCTCTGGAAACACCATATATTTT. Protein sequence: CAWSVQRTALSGNTIYF. This chain connects TRBV30 to TRBJ1-3, with D possibly being TRBD1 (6 bases). This CDR3 comprises 17 residues. The ends were cut back, 0 bases at V and 0 bases at J, with 15 bases in the middle. Germline loops: CDR1 GTSNPN, CDR2 SVGIG (reference sequence). The whole variable domain, remainder taken from reference TRBV30 and TRBJ1-3, is SQTIHQWPATLVQPVGSPLSLECTVEGTSNPNLYWYRQAAGRGLQLLFYSVGIGQISSEVPQNLSASRPQDRQFILSSKKLLLSDSGFYLCAWSVQRTALSGNTIYFGEGSWLTVV.

The CDR3 here is CASSLEGPGLSGYTF. The CDR3 DNA reads as TGTGCCAGCAGCTTAGAAGGGCCGGGATTGAGTGGCTACACCTTC. V and J are TRBV7-9 and TRBJ1-2; no clear D gene. Trimming stripped 1 base from V and 7 bases from J, with 16 bases between. The germline V gene has CDR1 SEHNR and CDR2 FQNEAQ (reference sequence). The CDR3 totals 15 residues.